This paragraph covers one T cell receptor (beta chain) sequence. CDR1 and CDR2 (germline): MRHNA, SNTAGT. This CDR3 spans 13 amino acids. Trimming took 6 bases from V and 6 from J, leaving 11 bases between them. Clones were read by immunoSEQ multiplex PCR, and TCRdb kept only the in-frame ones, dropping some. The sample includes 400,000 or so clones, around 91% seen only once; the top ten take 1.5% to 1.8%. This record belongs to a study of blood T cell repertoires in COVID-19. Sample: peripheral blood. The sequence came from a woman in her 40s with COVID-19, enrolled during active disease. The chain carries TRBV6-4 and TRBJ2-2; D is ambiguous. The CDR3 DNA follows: TGTGCCAGCAGCCGGTCCCGCGCCGGGGAGCTGTTTTTT. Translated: CASSRSRAGELFF.